These T cell receptor beta chains were read from a single sample in a study of blood T cell repertoires in COVID-19. Clones were read by immunoSEQ multiplex PCR, and TCRdb kept only the in-frame ones, dropping some. The data show around 140,000 clones, with 87% seen just once and under 4.5% held by the top ten. The source material was PBMCs or T cells enriched from blood (not recorded which). The receptors here all came from a woman in her thirties or forties who had been exposed to COVID-19. The CDR3 runs from the conserved cysteine through the conserved F or W. Fields, in order: V gene, clone size, D gene, J gene, CDR3 protein, CDR3 DNA. D genes are given only for firm matches. Not all rows give a size; the values are once, few, many and, for expanded clones, a class.

TRBV5-4	once	NA	TRBJ2-3	CASSSGWGGTDTQYF	TGTGCCAGCAGCTCAGGTTGGGGGGGCACAGATACGCAGTATTTT
TRBV6-5	NA	NA	TRBJ1-5	CASTLYIHSNQPQHF	TGTGCCAGCACTTTATACATTCATAGCAATCAGCCCCAGCATTTT
TRBV24-1	NA	TRBD2	TRBJ2-2	CATSDFTSGSPNTGELFF	TGTGCCACCAGTGATTTTACTAGCGGGAGTCCGAACACCGGGGAGCTGTTTTTT
TRBV18	few	TRBD1	TRBJ1-1	CASSPKAGGAGTEAFF	TGTGCCAGCTCACCAAAGGCAGGGGGAGCCGGCACTGAAGCTTTCTTT
TRBV7-2	NA	TRBD1	TRBJ2-3	CASSPRTGGFTDTQYF	TGTGCCAGCAGCCCCCGGACAGGGGGGTTCACAGATACGCAGTATTTT
TRBV4-2	NA	TRBD1	TRBJ1-1	CASSRTGRPTEAFF	TGTGCCAGCAGCCGGACAGGGCGTCCCACTGAAGCTTTCTTT
TRBV24-1	few	TRBD2	TRBJ2-1	CATSGASGTSGENEQFF	TGTGCCACCAGTGGCGCTTCCGGGACTAGCGGGGAGAATGAGCAGTTCTTC
TRBV5-5	once	TRBD2	TRBJ2-2	CASSFRLAPGELFF	TGTGCCAGCAGCTTCCGACTAGCGCCCGGGGAGCTGTTTTTT
TRBV19	NA	NA	TRBJ1-3	CASCSSGNTIYF	TGTGCCAGTTGCAGCTCTGGAAACACCATATATTTT
TRBV27	few	NA	TRBJ2-7	CASSVQVLSYEQYF	TGTGCCAGCAGTGTGCAGGTTCTCTCCTACGAGCAGTACTTC
TRBV9	NA	TRBD1	TRBJ2-5	CASSAGTEETQYF	TGTGCCAGCAGCGCCGGGACAGAAGAGACCCAGTACTTC
TRBV7-9	NA	NA	TRBJ2-7	CASSLEGLRAYEQYF	TGTGCCAGCAGCTTAGAAGGACTACGGGCCTACGAGCAGTACTTC
TRBV7-8	few	NA	TRBJ2-7	CASSQGLTYEQYF	TGTGCCAGCAGCCAAGGACTCACCTACGAGCAGTACTTC
TRBV4-3	NA	TRBD1	TRBJ1-2	CASSQGTGALGYTF	TGCGCCAGCAGCCAAGGGACAGGGGCTCTTGGCTACACCTTC
TRBV5-1	NA	TRBD2	TRBJ2-3	CASSSALAGGPDTQYF	TGCGCCAGCAGCTCAGCCCTAGCGGGAGGGCCGGATACGCAGTATTTT
TRBV28	NA	TRBD2	TRBJ2-3	CASSLYGEGTDTQYF	TGTGCCAGCAGTTTATACGGGGAGGGGACAGATACGCAGTATTTT
TRBV9	NA	TRBD2	TRBJ2-1	CASSVEGTSVEQFF	TGTGCCAGCAGCGTAGAGGGGACTAGCGTTGAGCAGTTCTTC
TRBV2	NA	NA	TRBJ2-7	CASNRQTEQYF	TGTGCCAGCAACAGACAGACCGAGCAGTACTTC
TRBV11-2	NA	TRBD1	TRBJ1-1	CASSLDTGGVDTEAFF	TGTGCCAGCAGCTTAGATACAGGGGGCGTGGACACTGAAGCTTTCTTT
TRBV24-1	NA	TRBD1	TRBJ1-1	CATSPGQGPTRNTEAFF	TGTGCCACCAGTCCTGGACAGGGACCAACTCGGAACACTGAAGCTTTCTTT
TRBV7-6	NA	NA	TRBJ1-6	CASSLSSGGGSYNSPLHF	TGTGCCAGCAGCCTATCGAGCGGGGGGGGCTCCTATAATTCACCCCTCCACTTT
TRBV4-2	NA	TRBD1	TRBJ1-4	CASSKSRGQGHEKLFF	TGTGCCAGCAGCAAAAGCCGGGGACAGGGGCACGAAAAACTGTTTTTT
TRBV10-3	NA	TRBD1	TRBJ1-2	CAISTSGTGYGYTF	TGTGCCATCAGTACGTCCGGGACAGGCTATGGCTACACCTTC
TRBV4-3	NA	TRBD1	TRBJ2-2	CASSQDVVQGATIGELFF	TGCGCCAGCAGCCAAGATGTTGTCCAGGGGGCTACCATCGGGGAGCTGTTTTTT
TRBV5-6	NA	NA	TRBJ1-6	CASSRPPDIRNSPLHF	TGTGCCAGCAGCCGCCCCCCAGACATACGTAATTCACCCCTCCACTTT
TRBV2	NA	TRBD1	TRBJ2-7	CASSEGPGGSYEQYF	TGTGCCAGCAGTGAAGGTCCAGGGGGCTCCTACGAGCAGTACTTC
TRBV19	NA	NA	TRBJ2-1	CASSTLDSLSYNEQFF	TGTGCCAGTAGTACGTTGGACAGCCTCTCCTACAATGAGCAGTTCTTC
TRBV6-1	NA	NA	TRBJ1-1	CASSARSGVGETEAFF	TGTGCCAGCAGTGCCCGTTCGGGGGTCGGAGAAACTGAAGCTTTCTTT
TRBV19	NA	NA	TRBJ1-1	CATYRFRAARNTEAFF	TGTGCCACCTACAGGTTCAGGGCTGCGAGGAACACTGAAGCTTTCTTT
TRBV9	NA	TRBD1	TRBJ1-3	CASSVSGKYRGLNTIYF	TGTGCCAGCAGCGTCTCGGGGAAATACAGGGGTCTAAACACCATATATTTT
TRBV11-1	once	TRBD1	TRBJ1-2	CASSPTGTGSDGYTF	TGTGCCAGCAGCCCCACCGGGACAGGGAGCGATGGCTACACCTTC
TRBV5-1	NA	TRBD2	TRBJ2-7	CASRPAGSYEQYF	TGCGCCAGCAGGCCAGCGGGAAGCTACGAGCAGTACTTC
TRBV5-1	NA	TRBD1	TRBJ2-7	CASRDSTGTGGYEQYF	TGCGCCAGCAGAGACTCGACCGGGACAGGGGGCTACGAGCAGTACTTC
TRBV6-5	many	TRBD1	TRBJ1-2	CASTSQGGGYGYTF	TGTGCCAGCACCTCCCAGGGGGGAGGTTATGGCTACACCTTC
TRBV5-6	few	TRBD1	TRBJ1-5	CASSQGQKNQPQHF	TGTGCCAGCAGCCAGGGACAGAAAAATCAGCCCCAGCATTTT
TRBV27	few	TRBD1	TRBJ1-5	CASSSRDRGNEPQHF	TGTGCCAGCAGTAGCCGGGACAGAGGGAATGAGCCCCAGCATTTT
TRBV7-2	once	TRBD1	TRBJ1-5	CASSLQGAQPQHF	TGTGCCAGCAGCTTACAGGGGGCCCAGCCCCAGCATTTT
TRBV29-1	few	NA	TRBJ1-5	CSVVGADSNQPQHF	TGCAGCGTGGTGGGGGCTGATAGCAATCAGCCCCAGCATTTT
TRBV11-2	NA	NA	TRBJ1-4	CASSFGSKNEKLFF	TGTGCCAGCAGTTTCGGGTCTAAGAATGAAAAACTGTTTTTT
TRBV5-4	NA	NA	TRBJ2-3	CASSPRRTSTDTQYF	TGTGCCAGCAGCCCTAGACGGACTAGCACAGATACGCAGTATTTT
TRBV5-6	once	NA	TRBJ2-4	CASSLSNKNIQYF	TGTGCCAGCAGCTTGAGCAACAAAAACATTCAGTACTTC
TRBV21-1	NA	NA	TRBJ2-7	CASSNSGGSSYEQYF	TGTGCCAGCAGCAATAGTGGCGGGAGCTCCTACGAGCAGTACTTC
TRBV28	NA	NA	TRBJ1-2	CASSLVQVDGYTF	TGTGCCAGCAGTTTGGTACAGGTTGATGGCTACACCTTC
TRBV7-2	NA	TRBD1	TRBJ1-2	CASSLGTGARYGYTF	TGTGCCAGCAGCTTGGGGACAGGGGCCCGCTATGGCTACACCTTC
TRBV6-5	NA	TRBD1	TRBJ1-6	CAGRDRGLRSPLHF	TGTGCCGGCCGGGACAGGGGGCTGAGGTCACCCCTCCACTTT